This TCR beta chain stems from a study of blood T cell repertoires in COVID-19. Across the whole study: The origin of the acute and convalescent COVID-19 samples was the United States, Italy and Spain. T cells, B-cell-depleted T cells, or PBMCs supplied cDNA or gDNA.

As originally analysed: Nucleated cell counts were estimated from reference gene primer amplification. The method was immunoSEQ multiplex PCR; TCRdb's version includes in-frame clones alone and lacks a portion of them. V and J calls and clone size come straight from that table; D and trimming were deduced from the DNA. The data show 200,000 to 300,000 clones, 80% to 90% seen once. This clone has just one count. The CDR3 spans 17 residues. The V gene end was trimmed by 4 bases and the J gene end by 0 bases; junction bases not matched to a gene: 2. Germline values: CDR1 LGHDT, CDR2 YNNKEL (reference sequence).

The chain combines TRBV3-1 (or the pseudogene TRBV3-2) with TRBJ2-3, with 15 bases aligning to TRBD2. This TCR was recovered from an older man with acute or convalescent COVID-19. The material sequenced was peripheral blood. CDR3: CASSPGLAGGSTDTQYF. Written as DNA, the CDR3 is TGTGCCAGCAGCCCGGGACTAGCGGGGGGCAGCACAGATACGCAGTATTTT.